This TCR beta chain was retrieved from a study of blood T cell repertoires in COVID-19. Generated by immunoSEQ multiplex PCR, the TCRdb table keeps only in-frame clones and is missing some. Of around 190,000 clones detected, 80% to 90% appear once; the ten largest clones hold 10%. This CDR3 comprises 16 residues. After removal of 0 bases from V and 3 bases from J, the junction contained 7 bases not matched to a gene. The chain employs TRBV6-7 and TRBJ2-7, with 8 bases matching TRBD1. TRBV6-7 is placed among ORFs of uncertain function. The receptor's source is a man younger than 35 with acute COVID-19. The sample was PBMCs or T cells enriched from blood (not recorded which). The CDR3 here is CASSYSSRGQVYEQYF. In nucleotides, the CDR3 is TGTGCCAGCAGTTACTCATCCAGGGGGCAGGTCTACGAGCAGTACTTC.